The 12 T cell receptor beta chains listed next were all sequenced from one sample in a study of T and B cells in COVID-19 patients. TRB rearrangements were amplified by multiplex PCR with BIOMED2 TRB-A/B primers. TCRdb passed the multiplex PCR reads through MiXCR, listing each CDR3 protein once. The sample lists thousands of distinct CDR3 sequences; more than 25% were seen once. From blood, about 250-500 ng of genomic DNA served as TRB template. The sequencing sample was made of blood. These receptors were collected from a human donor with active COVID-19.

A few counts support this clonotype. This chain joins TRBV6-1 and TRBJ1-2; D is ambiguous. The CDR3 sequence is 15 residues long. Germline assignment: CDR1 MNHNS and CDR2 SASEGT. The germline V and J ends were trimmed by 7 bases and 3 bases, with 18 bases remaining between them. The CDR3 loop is CASNPSVPSYYGYTF. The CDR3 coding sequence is TGTGCCAGCAACCCCAGTGTCCCCTCATACTATGGCTACACCTTC.

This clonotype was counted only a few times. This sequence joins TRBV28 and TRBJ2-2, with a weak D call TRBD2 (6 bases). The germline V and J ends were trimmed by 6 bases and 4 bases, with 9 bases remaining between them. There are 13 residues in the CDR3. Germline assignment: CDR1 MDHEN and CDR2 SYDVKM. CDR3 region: CASSWGVTGELFF. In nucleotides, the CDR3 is TGTGCCAGCAGCTGGGGGGTCACCGGGGAGCTGTTTTTT.

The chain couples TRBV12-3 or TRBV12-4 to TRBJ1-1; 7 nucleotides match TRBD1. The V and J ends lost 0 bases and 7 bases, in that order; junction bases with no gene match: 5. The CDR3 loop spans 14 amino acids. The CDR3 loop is CASSLAGWDSEAFF. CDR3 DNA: TGTGCCAGCAGTTTAGCCGGGTGGGACAGTGAAGCTTTCTTT.

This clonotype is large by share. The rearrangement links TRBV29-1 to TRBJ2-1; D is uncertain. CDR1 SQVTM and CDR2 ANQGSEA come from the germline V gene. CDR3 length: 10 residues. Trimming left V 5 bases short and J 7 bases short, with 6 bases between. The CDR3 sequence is CSVYLNEQFF. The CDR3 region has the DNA TGCAGCGTTTACTTAAATGAGCAGTTCTTC.

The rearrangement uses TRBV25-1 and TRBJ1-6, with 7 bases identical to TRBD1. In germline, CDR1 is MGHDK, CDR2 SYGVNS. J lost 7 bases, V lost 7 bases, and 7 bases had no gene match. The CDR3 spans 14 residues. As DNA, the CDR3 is TGTGCCAGCAACCACGGGACAGAAAATTCACCCCTCCACTTT. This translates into CASNHGTENSPLHF.

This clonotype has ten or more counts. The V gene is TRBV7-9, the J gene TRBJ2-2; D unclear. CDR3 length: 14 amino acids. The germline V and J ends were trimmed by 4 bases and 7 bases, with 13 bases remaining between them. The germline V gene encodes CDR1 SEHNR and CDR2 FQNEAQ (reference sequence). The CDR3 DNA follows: TGTGCCAGCAGCTACTTAGGGTTGGGCGGGGAGCTGTTTTTT. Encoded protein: CASSYLGLGGELFF.

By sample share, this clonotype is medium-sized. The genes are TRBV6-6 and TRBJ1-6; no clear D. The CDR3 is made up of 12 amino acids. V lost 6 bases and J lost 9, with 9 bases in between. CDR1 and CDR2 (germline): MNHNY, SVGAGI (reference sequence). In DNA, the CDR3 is TGTGCCAGCAGATTTGAGGGTTCACCCCTCCACTTT. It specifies CASRFEGSPLHF.

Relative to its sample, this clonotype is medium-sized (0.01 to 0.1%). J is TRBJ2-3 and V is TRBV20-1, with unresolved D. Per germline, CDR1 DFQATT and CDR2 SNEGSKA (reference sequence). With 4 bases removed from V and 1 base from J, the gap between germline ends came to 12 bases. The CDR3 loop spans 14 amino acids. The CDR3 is CSATEPGGTDTQYF. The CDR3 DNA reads TGCAGTGCTACTGAGCCCGGAGGCACAGATACGCAGTATTTT.

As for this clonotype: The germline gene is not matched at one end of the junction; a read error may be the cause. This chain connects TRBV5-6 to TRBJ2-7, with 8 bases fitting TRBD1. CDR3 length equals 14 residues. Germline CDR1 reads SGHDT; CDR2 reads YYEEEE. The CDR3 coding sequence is TGCGCCAGCAGCTATGGACAGGGAATAGGCGAGCAGTACTTC. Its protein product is CASSYGQGIGEQYF.

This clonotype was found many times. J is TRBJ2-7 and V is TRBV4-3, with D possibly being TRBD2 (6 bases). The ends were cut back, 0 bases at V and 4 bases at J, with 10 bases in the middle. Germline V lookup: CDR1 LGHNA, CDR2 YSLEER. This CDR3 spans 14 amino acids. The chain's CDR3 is CASSQERGGYEQYF. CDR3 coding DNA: TGCGCCAGCAGCCAAGAAAGGGGAGGTTACGAGCAGTACTTC.

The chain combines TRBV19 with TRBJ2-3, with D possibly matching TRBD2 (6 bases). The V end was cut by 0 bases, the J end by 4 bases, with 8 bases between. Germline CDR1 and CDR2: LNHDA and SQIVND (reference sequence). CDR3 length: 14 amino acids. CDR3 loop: CASSIDWGADTQYF. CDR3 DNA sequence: TGTGCCAGTAGTATAGACTGGGGGGCAGATACGCAGTATTTT.

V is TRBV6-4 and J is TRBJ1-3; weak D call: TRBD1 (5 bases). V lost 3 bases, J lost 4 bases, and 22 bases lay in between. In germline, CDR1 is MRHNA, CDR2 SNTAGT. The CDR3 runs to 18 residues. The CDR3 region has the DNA TGTGCCAGCAGTGATTCTTACAGCCAGGGTAGCTACGGAAACACCATATATTTT. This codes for CASSDSYSQGSYGNTIYF.